The clone carrying this T cell receptor beta chain has at least ten counts. Its target is unknown. From the 5' RACE reads, TCRdb called clonotypes with MiXCR, one entry per CDR3 protein. The repertoire has some 790,000 distinct CDR3 sequences, approximately 18% of them found once; the top ten carry around 13%. The sample comes from a study of identical twins. Findings of the study overall: Out-of-frame alpha sequences common to twins exhibited a surplus of low generation probability.

The CDR3 has 11 amino acids. V shed 4 bases and J shed 9 bases, with 7 bases lying between them. The germline gives CDR1 MNHEY, CDR2 SVGAGI. The same data also contributed to another study, on T cells expressing NK-cell markers. That paper adds: TCR beta repertoires came from sorted CD3+CD56+NKG2C+, CD3+CD56+NKG2C- and CD3+CD56-NKG2C+ T cells. Dominance of the CD3+CD56-NKG2C+ fraction by these clonotypes also held in several donors. HCMV specificity was not established for the expanded NKG2C+ T cell clones.

This chain links TRBV6-5 with TRBJ2-1, with D hard to call. This TCR came from a young woman in good health. Material: PBMCs. CDR3: CASSSLGEQFF. The CDR3 bases are TGTGCCAGCAGTTCGTTAGGTGAGCAGTTCTTC.